These T cell receptor beta chains were read from a single sample in a study of T cells in narcolepsy. Assay: immunoSEQ multiplex PCR; the TCRdb copy retains only in-frame clones and omits some. The sample has about 32,000 clones, roughly four fifths seen once. Sequenced material: memory (CD45RA-) CD4+ T cells from blood. The receptors were gathered from a human donor in good health. Both conserved end residues are part of each CDR3. Fields, in order: CDR3 DNA, CDR3 protein, D gene, J gene, V gene, clone size, CDR3 length. A D gene is named only where the DNA matches it firmly. The size entry is marked missing in some rows and otherwise reads once, few, many or a size class.

TGTGCCAGTAGTACTTTCGAGGCCTCTGGGGGCTACACCTTC | CASSTFEASGGYTF | - | TRBJ1-2 | TRBV19 | - | 14
TGTGCCAGCAGGATGAGCGCAAAACCGGGACAGGGGTCCTACGAGCAGTACTTC | CASRMSAKPGQGSYEQYF | TRBD1 | TRBJ2-7 | TRBV27 | few | 18
TGTGCCAGCAGCTTGGACAGGGGGAAAACTGAAGCTTTCTTT | CASSLDRGKTEAFF | TRBD1 | TRBJ1-1 | TRBV5-6 | - | 14
TGTGCCAGCAGTTCCCCGAGCGGGGCCAGCACAGATACGCAGTATTTT | CASSSPSGASTDTQYF | TRBD2 | TRBJ2-3 | TRBV27 | - | 16
TGCGCCAGCAGCTTGGATGTGGCTAGCCTTGATACGCAGTATTTT | CASSLDVASLDTQYF | - | TRBJ2-3 | TRBV5-1 | - | 15
TGTGCCAGCAGCTCCACTCGGACTAGCGGGGGAAGAGAGACCCAGTACTTC | CASSSTRTSGGRETQYF | TRBD2 | TRBJ2-5 | TRBV7-8 | - | 17
TGTGCCAGCAGCTTGGCCCTACTTGAGTACAGGGGCTACACCTTC | CASSLALLEYRGYTF | - | TRBJ1-2 | TRBV5-6 | medium-sized | 15
TGTGCCAGCAGCTCCCTTGGGGGAGGTGGGGTCACTGAAGCTTTCTTT | CASSSLGGGGVTEAFF | - | TRBJ1-1 | TRBV7-2 | - | 16
TGTGCTAGTGGCCTTACAGGGGAAGTGGGCCAAGCTTTCTTT | CASGLTGEVGQAFF | TRBD1 | TRBJ1-1 | TRBV12-5 | - | 14
TGTGCCAGCAGCATGGGGGGGTTTAGCACAGATACGCAGTATTTT | CASSMGGFSTDTQYF | TRBD2 | TRBJ2-3 | TRBV7-2 | - | 15
TGCGCCAGCAGCCCTTGGGAGGGGGCTAATGAAAAACTGTTTTTT | CASSPWEGANEKLFF | - | TRBJ1-4 | TRBV5-1 | - | 15
TGTGCCACCAGCATTCTAACAGGGGGGGTAGAGACCCAGTACTTC | CATSILTGGVETQYF | - | TRBJ2-5 | TRBV15 | - | 15
TGTGCCAGCAGCTTACTGGGACCGAACACTGAAGCTTTCTTT | CASSLLGPNTEAFF | - | TRBJ1-1 | TRBV7-9 | - | 14
TGTGCCAGTAGTGGAATTGACTCGGGGCTAACCAAAAACATTCAGTACTTC | CASSGIDSGLTKNIQYF | - | TRBJ2-4 | TRBV19 | - | 17
TGCGCCAGCAGCCAAGTGGAATTGTCGGGTGGTGGGGCCAACGTCCTGACTTTC | CASSQVELSGGGANVLTF | - | TRBJ2-6 | TRBV4-1 | once | 18
TGTGCCAGCAGCTTAGATGAGGTGAGGGGCACAGATACGCAGTATTTT | CASSLDEVRGTDTQYF | - | TRBJ2-3 | TRBV7-2 | - | 16
TGTGCCAGCAGCTTGCGGGGGCCTGGTGAAAAACTGTTTTTT | CASSLRGPGEKLFF | - | TRBJ1-4 | TRBV5-6 | - | 14
TGTGCCAGTAGTCCCTTCCGTCAGGGTAAGGGCAATCAGCCCCAGCATTTT | CASSPFRQGKGNQPQHF | - | TRBJ1-5 | TRBV19 | - | 17
TGTGCCATCAAGAGTAGCGGGGGGGCCGGAGAGACCCAGTACTTC | CAIKSSGGAGETQYF | TRBD2 | TRBJ2-5 | TRBV10-3 | - | 15
TGTGCCACCACCGGGACAGGAGAAGGTACGCAGTATTTT | CATTGTGEGTQYF | TRBD1 | TRBJ2-3 | TRBV7-9 | - | 13
TGTGCCAGCAGCTTATTGGGGCGGGGCCGCTTCGGGATACGTGAGCAGTTCTTC | CASSLLGRGRFGIREQFF | - | TRBJ2-1 | TRBV7-2 | - | 18
TGTGCCAGCAGCAAGGGGACAGGGAATGAGCAGTTCTTC | CASSKGTGNEQFF | - | TRBJ2-1 | TRBV21-1 | - | 13
TGTGCCAGCAGGGACAGGGTGATCGGGGAGCTGTTTTTT | CASRDRVIGELFF | TRBD1 | TRBJ2-2 | TRBV2 | once | 13
TGTGCCAGCAGCTTGGCCCTACTTGAGTACAGGGGCTACACCTTC | CASSLALLEYRGYTF | - | TRBJ1-2 | TRBV5-4 | few | 15
TGTGCCAGCAGCCCTTCCGTGAGCTCTGGAAACACCATATATTTT | CASSPSVSSGNTIYF | - | TRBJ1-3 | TRBV7-6 | - | 15
TGTGCCAGCATTGGACAGAACTCTAACTATGGCTACACCTTC | CASIGQNSNYGYTF | - | TRBJ1-2 | TRBV6-1 | few | 14
TGTGCCATCAGTGAAGGGGGGACAGGGAAAAATGAGCAGTTCTTC | CAISEGGTGKNEQFF | TRBD1 | TRBJ2-1 | TRBV10-3 | - | 15
TGTGCCAGCAGCCCCGAACGGGTTAAAAGGTATTTT | CASSPERVKRYF | - | TRBJ2-3 | TRBV11-2 | - | 12
TGTGCCAGCAGATCAGGGGACGTCGGAGGAAACACCATATATTTT | CASRSGDVGGNTIYF | - | TRBJ1-3 | TRBV28 | - | 15
TGTGCCACCAGCAGAGACGGAACGGACGGGGAGCTGTTTTTT | CATSRDGTDGELFF | - | TRBJ2-2 | TRBV15 | - | 14
TGTGCCAGCAGTCAGTCGGCTAGCGGTTACAATGAGCAGTTCTTC | CASSQSASGYNEQFF | TRBD2 | TRBJ2-1 | TRBV6-4 | - | 15
TGCGCCAGCAGCTTGTCAATTCAATCCTACAATGAGCAGTTCTTC | CASSLSIQSYNEQFF | - | TRBJ2-1 | TRBV5-1 | - | 15
TGTGCCAGCAGCTCTCGGACAGTCACCCGGGATGAAAAACTGTTTTTT | CASSSRTVTRDEKLFF | - | TRBJ1-4 | TRBV5-6 | few | 16
TGCAGCGTTGCCCTATATGCCTACGACACTGAAGCTTTCTTT | CSVALYAYDTEAFF | - | TRBJ1-1 | TRBV29-1 | - | 14
TGCGCCAGCAGCCTCACGTACAGGGTTGGGACAGATACGCAGTATTTT | CASSLTYRVGTDTQYF | - | TRBJ2-3 | TRBV4-1 | few | 16
TGTGCCACCAGCAGGACAGGGGACACCGGGGAGCTGTTTTTT | CATSRTGDTGELFF | TRBD1 | TRBJ2-2 | TRBV15 | - | 14
TGTGCCAGCTCGCCGGGCCCGGACGGCAATCAGCCCCAGCATTTT | CASSPGPDGNQPQHF | - | TRBJ1-5 | TRBV18 | - | 15